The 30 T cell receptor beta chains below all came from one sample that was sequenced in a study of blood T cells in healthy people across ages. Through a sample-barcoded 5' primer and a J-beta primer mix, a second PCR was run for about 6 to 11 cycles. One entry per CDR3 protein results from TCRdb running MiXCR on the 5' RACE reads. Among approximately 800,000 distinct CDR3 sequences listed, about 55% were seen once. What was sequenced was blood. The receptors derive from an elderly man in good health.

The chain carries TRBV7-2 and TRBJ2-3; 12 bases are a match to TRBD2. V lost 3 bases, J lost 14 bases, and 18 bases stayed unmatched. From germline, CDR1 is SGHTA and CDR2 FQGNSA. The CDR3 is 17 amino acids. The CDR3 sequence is CASSFIGLAGGRRYAYF. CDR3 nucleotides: TGTGCCAGCAGCTTCATAGGGCTAGCGGGAGGGCGAAGATACGCGTATTTT.

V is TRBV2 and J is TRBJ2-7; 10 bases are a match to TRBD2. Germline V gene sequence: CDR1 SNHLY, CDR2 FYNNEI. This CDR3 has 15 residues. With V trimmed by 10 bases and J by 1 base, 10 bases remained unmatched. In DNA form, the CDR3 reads TGTGCCACCAAGGGCGAAGCGGGAGGGTCCTACGAGCAGTACTTC. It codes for CATKGEAGGSYEQYF.

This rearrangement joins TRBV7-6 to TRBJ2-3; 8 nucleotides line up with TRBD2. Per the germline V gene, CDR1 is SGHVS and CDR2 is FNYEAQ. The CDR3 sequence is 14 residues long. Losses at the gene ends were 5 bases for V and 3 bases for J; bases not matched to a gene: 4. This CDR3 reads CASSTGTRTDTQYF. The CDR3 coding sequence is TGTGCCAGCAGCACCGGGACTAGAACAGATACGCAGTATTTT. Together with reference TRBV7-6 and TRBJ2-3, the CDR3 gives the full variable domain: GAGVSQSPRYKVTKRGQDVALRCDPISGHVSLYWYRQALGQGPEFLTYFNYEAQQDKSGLPNDRFSAERPEGSISTLTIQRTEQRDSAMYRCASSTGTRTDTQYFGPGTRLTVL.

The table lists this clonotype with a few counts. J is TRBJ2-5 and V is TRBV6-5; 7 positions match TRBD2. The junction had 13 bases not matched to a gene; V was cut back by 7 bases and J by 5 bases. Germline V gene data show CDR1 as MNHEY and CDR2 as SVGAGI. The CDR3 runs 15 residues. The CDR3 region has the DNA TGTGCCAGCACTCCGACTAGCCAGGGCCGTGAGACCCAGTACTTC. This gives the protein CASTPTSQGRETQYF.

This CDR3 is CASSLGRTSGMGPTYEQYF. CDR3 DNA sequence: TGTGCCAGCAGCTTAGGGAGGACTAGCGGGATGGGTCCAACCTACGAGCAGTACTTC. This rearrangement joins TRBV7-8 to TRBJ2-7; TRBD2 aligns across 12 bases. The CDR3 totals 19 residues. Trimming at V came to 1 base and at J to 2 bases, leaving 12 bases not matched to a gene. The V gene's germline CDR1 is SGHVS and CDR2 FQNEAQ. Combining the CDR3 with reference TRBV7-8 and TRBJ2-7 gives the whole variable domain GAGVSQSPRYKVAKRGQDVALRCDPISGHVSLFWYQQALGQGPEFLTYFQNEAQLDKSGLPSDRFFAERPEGSVSTLKIQRTQQEDSAVYLCASSLGRTSGMGPTYEQYFGPGTRLTVT.

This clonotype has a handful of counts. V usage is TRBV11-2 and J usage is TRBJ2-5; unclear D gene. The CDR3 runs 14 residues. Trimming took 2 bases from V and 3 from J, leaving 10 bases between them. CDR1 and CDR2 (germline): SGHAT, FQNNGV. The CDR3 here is CASSLRQVEETQYF. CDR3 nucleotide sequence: TGTGCCAGCAGCTTAAGGCAGGTTGAAGAGACCCAGTACTTC. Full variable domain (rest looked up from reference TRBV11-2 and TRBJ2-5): EAGVAQSPRYKIIEKRQSVAFWCNPISGHATLYWYQQILGQGPKLLIQFQNNGVVDDSQLPKDRFSAERLKGVDSTLKIQPAKLEDSAVYLCASSLRQVEETQYFGPGTRLLVL.

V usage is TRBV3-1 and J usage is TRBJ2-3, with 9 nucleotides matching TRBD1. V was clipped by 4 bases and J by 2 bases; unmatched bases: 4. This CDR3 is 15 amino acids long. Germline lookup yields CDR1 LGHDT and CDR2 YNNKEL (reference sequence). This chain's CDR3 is CASSRTGAYTDTQYF. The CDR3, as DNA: TGTGCCAGCAGCCGGACAGGGGCCTACACAGATACGCAGTATTTT.

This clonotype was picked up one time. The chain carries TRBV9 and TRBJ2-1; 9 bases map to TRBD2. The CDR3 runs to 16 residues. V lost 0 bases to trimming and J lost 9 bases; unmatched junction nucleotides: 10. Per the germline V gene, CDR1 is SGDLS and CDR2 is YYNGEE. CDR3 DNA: TGTGCCAGCAGCGTAGATCAGGGACTAGCCCGCAGTGAGCAGTTCTTC. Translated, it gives CASSVDQGLARSEQFF.

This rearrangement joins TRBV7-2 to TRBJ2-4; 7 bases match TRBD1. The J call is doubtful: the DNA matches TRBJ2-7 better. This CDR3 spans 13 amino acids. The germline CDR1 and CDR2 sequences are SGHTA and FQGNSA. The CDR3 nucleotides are TGTGCCAGCAGCAACCGAAACAGGGGCGAGCAGTACTTC. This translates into CASSNRNRGEQYF.

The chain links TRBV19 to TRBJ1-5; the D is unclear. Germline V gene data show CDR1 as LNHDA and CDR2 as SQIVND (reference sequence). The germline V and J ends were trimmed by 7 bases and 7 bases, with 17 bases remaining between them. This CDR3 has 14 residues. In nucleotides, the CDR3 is TGTGCCAGTACCCCCAGCCAAATAAGGCAGCCCCAGCATTTT. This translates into CASTPSQIRQPQHF. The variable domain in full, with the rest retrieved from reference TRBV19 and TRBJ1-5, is DGGITQSPKYLFRKEGQNVTLSCEQNLNHDAMYWYRQDPGQGLRLIYYSQIVNDFQKGDIAEGYSVSREKKESFPLTVTSAQKNPTAFYLCASTPSQIRQPQHFGDGTRLSIL.

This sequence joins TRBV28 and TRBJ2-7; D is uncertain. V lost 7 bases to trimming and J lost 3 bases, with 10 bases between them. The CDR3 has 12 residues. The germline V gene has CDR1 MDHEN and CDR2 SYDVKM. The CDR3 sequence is CASNLGDYEQYF. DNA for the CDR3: TGTGCCAGCAATCTTGGGGACTACGAGCAGTACTTC.

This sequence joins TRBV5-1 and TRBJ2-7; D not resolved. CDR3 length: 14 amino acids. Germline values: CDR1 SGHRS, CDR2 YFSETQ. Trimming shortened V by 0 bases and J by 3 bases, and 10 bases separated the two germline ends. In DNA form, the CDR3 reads TGCGCCAGCAGCTTGGACAGTTTTTACTACGAGCAGTACTTC. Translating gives CASSLDSFYYEQYF.

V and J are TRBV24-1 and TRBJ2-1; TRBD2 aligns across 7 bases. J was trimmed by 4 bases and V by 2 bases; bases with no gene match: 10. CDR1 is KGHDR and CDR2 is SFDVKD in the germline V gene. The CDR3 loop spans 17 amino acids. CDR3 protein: CATSDYGREKGYNEQFF. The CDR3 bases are TGTGCCACCAGTGATTACGGGCGGGAGAAAGGGTACAATGAGCAGTTCTTC.

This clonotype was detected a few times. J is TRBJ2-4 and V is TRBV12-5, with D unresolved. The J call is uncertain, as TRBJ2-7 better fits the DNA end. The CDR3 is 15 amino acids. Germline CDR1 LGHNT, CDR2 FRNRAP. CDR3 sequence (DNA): TGTGCTAGTGGTTTTAATCTCGGTGGGTTTTACGAGCAGTACTTC. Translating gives CASGFNLGGFYEQYF.

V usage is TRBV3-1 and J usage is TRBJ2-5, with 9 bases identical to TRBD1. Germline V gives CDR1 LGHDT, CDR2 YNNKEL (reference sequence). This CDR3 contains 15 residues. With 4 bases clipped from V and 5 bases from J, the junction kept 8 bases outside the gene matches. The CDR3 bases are TGTGCCAGCAGCCCCCCGGACAGGGGTTTGGAGACCCAGTACTTC. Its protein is CASSPPDRGLETQYF.

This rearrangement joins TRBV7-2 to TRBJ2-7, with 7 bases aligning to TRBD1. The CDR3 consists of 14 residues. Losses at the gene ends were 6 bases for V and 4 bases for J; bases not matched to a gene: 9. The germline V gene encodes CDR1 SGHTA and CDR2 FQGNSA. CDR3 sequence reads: CASSRDRVQYEQYF. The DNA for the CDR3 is TGTGCCAGCAGTCGCGACAGGGTCCAATACGAGCAGTACTTC.

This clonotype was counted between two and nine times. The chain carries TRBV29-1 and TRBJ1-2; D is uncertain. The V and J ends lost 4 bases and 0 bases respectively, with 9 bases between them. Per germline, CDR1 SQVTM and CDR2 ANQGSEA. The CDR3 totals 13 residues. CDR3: CSVGQVANYGYTF. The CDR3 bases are TGCAGCGTTGGGCAGGTAGCTAACTATGGCTACACCTTC. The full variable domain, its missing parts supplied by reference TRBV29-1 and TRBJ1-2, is SAVISQKPSRDICQRGTSLTIQCQVDSQVTMMFWYRQQPGQSLTLIATANQGSEATYESGFVIDKFPISRPNLTFSTLTVSNMSPEDSSIYLCSVGQVANYGYTFGSGTRLTVV.

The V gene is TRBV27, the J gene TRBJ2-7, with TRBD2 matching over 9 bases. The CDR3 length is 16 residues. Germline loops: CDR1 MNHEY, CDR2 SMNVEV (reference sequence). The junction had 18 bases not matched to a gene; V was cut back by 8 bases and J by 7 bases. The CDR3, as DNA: TGTGCCAGCCAAGGGGGAGGACTAGCGCTTGCAAATGAGCAGTACTTC. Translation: CASQGGGLALANEQYF.

The CDR3 loop is CATSARLTDTQYF. The CDR3 DNA is TGTGCCACCAGCGCCAGGCTCACAGATACGCAGTATTTT. This chain joins TRBV15 and TRBJ2-3, with D uncertain. The germline V and J ends were trimmed by 5 bases and 2 bases, with 8 bases remaining between them. CDR1 LNHNV and CDR2 YYDKDF come from the germline V gene (reference sequence). The CDR3 runs 13 residues.

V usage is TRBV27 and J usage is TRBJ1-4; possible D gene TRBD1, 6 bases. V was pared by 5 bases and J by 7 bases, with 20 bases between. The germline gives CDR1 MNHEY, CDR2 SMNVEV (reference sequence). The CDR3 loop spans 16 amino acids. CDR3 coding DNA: TGTGCCAGCAGTCGCACTTTGACAGGAGGTGGTGAAAAACTGTTTTTT. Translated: CASSRTLTGGGEKLFF.

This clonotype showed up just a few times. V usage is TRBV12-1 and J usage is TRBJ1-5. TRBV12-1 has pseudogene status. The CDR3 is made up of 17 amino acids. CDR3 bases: TGTGCCAGCAGCTTTGGAGCAGCGAGATACAGCAATCAGCCCCAGCATTTT. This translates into CASSFGAARYSNQPQHF.

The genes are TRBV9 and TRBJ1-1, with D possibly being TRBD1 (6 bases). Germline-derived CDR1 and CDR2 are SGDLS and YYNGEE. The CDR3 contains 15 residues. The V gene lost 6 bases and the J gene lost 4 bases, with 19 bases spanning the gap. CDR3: CASTRSGGLGTEAFF. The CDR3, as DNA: TGTGCCAGCACCCGCAGTGGGGGCCTGGGCACTGAAGCTTTCTTT.

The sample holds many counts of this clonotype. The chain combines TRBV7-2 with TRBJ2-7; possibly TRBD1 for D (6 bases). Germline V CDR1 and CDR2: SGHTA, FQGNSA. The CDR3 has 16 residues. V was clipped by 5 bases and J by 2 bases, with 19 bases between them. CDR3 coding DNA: TGTGCCAGCAGCCTGGGAGCCGGGACAACCCCCTACGAGCAGTACTTC. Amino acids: CASSLGAGTTPYEQYF.

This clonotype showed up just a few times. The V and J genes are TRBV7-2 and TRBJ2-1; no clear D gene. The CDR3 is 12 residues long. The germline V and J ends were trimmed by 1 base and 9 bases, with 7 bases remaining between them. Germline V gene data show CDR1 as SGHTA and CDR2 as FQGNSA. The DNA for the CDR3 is TGTGCCAGCAGCTTAGTACAGCGTGAGCAGTTCTTC. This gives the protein CASSLVQREQFF.

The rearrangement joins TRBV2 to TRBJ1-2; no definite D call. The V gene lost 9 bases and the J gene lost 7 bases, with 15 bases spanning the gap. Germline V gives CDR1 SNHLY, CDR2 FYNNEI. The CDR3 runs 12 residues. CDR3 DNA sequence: TGTGCCAGTGGTGCAGGCGGGATTGGCTACACCTTC. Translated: CASGAGGIGYTF.

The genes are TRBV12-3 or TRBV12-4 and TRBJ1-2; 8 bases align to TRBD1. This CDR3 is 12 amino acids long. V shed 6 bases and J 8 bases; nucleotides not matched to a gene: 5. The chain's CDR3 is CASRAGGWGYTF. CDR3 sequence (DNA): TGTGCCAGCAGGGCAGGGGGCTGGGGCTACACCTTC.

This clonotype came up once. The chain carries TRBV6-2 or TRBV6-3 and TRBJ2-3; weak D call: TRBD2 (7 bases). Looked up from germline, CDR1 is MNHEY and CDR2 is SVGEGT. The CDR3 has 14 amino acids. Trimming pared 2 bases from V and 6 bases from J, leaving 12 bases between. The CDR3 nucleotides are TGTGCCAGCAGTTACGGGGGGGCCAAGGATACGCAGTATTTT. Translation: CASSYGGAKDTQYF.

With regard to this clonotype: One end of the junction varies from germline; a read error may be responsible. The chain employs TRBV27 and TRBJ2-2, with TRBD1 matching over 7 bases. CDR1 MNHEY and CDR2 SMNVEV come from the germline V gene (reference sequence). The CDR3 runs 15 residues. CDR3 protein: CASNPRDRNTGELFF. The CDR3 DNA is TGTGCCAGCAACCCACGGGACAGAAACACCGGGGAACTGTTTTTT.

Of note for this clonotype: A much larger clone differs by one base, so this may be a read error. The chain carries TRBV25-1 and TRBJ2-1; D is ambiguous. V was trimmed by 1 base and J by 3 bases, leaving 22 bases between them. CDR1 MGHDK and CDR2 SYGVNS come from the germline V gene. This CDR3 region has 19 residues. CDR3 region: CASSESSLVARRFYNEQFF. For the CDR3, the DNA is TGTGCCAGCAGTGAATCCTCCCTGGTGGCTAGAAGATTCTACAATGAGCAGTTCTTC.

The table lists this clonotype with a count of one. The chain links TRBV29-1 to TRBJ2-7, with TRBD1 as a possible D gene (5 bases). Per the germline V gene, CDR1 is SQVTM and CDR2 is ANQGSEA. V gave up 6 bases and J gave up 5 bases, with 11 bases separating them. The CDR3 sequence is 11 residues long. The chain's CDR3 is CSVSRADEQYF. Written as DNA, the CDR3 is TGCAGCGTATCCAGGGCGGACGAGCAGTACTTC.